This T cell receptor beta chain was recovered during a study of blood T cell repertoires in COVID-19. Study as a whole: COVID-19 samples from acute and convalescent phases originated in the United States, Italy and Spain. The analysed material was cDNA or gDNA that came from T cells, B-cell-depleted T cells, or PBMCs.

Profiled with immunoSEQ multiplex PCR; TCRdb holds only in-frame clones, not every one. Of 55,000 to 90,000 clones listed, around 87% are singletons. This clone is a singleton in its sample. Germline lookup yields CDR1 KGHDR and CDR2 SFDVKD. CDR3 length: 16 amino acids. The J segment lost 3 bases and the V segment lost 5 bases, leaving 10 bases of the junction unmatched. The clonotype comes from a man in his 70s with active COVID-19. The sequenced sample consisted of peripheral blood. This chain connects TRBV24-1 to TRBJ2-7; 9 bases line up with TRBD1. CDR3 nucleotides: TGTGCCACCAGTGCCCCCGCCAGACAGGGGGACTACGAGCAGTACTTC. This sequence encodes CATSAPARQGDYEQYF.